These 10 T cell receptor beta chains share one sample of origin, sequenced in a study of human T cells and chemical hapten exposure. TCRdb re-called the RACE reads through MiXCR, storing one row per CDR3 protein. The sample contains tens of thousands of distinct CDR3 sequences, approximately 10% of which appear only once. Time point of the sample: pre-sensitization, week 0. The treatment is: therapeutic diphenylcyclopropenone sensitization with weekly scalp DPC. Sample: whole blood, taken in connection with sensitization to the hapten diphenylcyclopropenone (DPC). These TCRs come from a woman between 45 and 65 years old with alopecia areata. Some clones in this sample may be carry-over from other donors' samples.

This clonotype has just a few counts. The chain recombines TRBV11-2 with TRBJ2-7; the match to TRBD2 covers 13 bases. V lost 5 bases and J lost 5; bases outside the gene matches: 6. The CDR3 is 15 amino acids. Germline V gives CDR1 SGHAT, CDR2 FQNNGV. CDR3 region: CASSHGTSGTHEQYF. Here the CDR3 DNA reads TGTGCCAGCAGCCATGGGACTAGCGGGACCCACGAGCAGTACTTC. Based on the CDR3 plus reference TRBV11-2 and TRBJ2-7, the full variable domain is EAGVAQSPRYKIIEKRQSVAFWCNPISGHATLYWYQQILGQGPKLLIQFQNNGVVDDSQLPKDRFSAERLKGVDSTLKIQPAKLEDSAVYLCASSHGTSGTHEQYFGPGTRLTVT.

The sample holds a few counts of this clonotype. The CDR3 DNA reads TGCAGTTCCCAGCCTGGGGGAAGCACAGATACGCAGTATTTT. Translated: CSSQPGGSTDTQYF. The chain joins TRBV20-1 to TRBJ2-3; the D gene could be TRBD1 or TRBD2 (5 bases each). V was shortened by 8 bases and J by 0 bases, with 15 bases between the two germline ends. The CDR3 loop spans 14 amino acids. CDR1 and CDR2 (germline): DFQATT, SNEGSKA (reference sequence).

This clonotype was recorded once. The V and J genes are TRBV24-1 and TRBJ2-5; D remains unclear. V was trimmed by 5 bases and J by 4 bases, leaving 4 bases between them. The germline V gene encodes CDR1 KGHDR and CDR2 SFDVKD. This CDR3 spans 11 amino acids. CDR3 sequence reads: CATSASETQYF. The CDR3 DNA reads as TGTGCCACCAGTGCATCAGAGACCCAGTACTTC.

This clonotype was observed a few times. V is TRBV7-2 and J is TRBJ2-1; 10 nucleotides align to TRBD2. The CDR3 is 14 residues long. CDR1 and CDR2 from the germline V gene are SGHTA and FQGNSA. V lost 3 bases and J lost 6; bases outside the gene matches: 2. This CDR3 reads CASSFRTSGNEQFF. For the CDR3, the DNA is TGTGCCAGCAGCTTCCGGACTAGCGGCAATGAGCAGTTCTTC.

The table lists this clonotype with many counts. This sequence joins TRBV11-2 and TRBJ2-2; D is tentatively TRBD1 or TRBD2 (5 bases each). Germline V gene sequence: CDR1 SGHAT, CDR2 FQNNGV. The CDR3 spans 15 residues. The V end was cut by 8 bases, the J end by 2 bases, with 15 bases between. CDR3 coding DNA: TGTGCCAGCCTAACCGGGACCTTAAACACCGGGGAGCTGTTTTTT. Protein sequence: CASLTGTLNTGELFF. The entire variable domain, with the rest obtained from reference TRBV11-2 and TRBJ2-2, is as follows: EAGVAQSPRYKIIEKRQSVAFWCNPISGHATLYWYQQILGQGPKLLIQFQNNGVVDDSQLPKDRFSAERLKGVDSTLKIQPAKLEDSAVYLCASLTGTLNTGELFFGEGSRLTVL.

V is TRBV28 and J is TRBJ2-7; 14 bases agree with TRBD2. This CDR3 spans 15 amino acids. Germline V gene data show CDR1 as MDHEN and CDR2 as SYDVKM. J lost 6 bases, V lost 6 bases, and 7 bases had no gene match. This CDR3 is CASRDGLAGGREQYF. Here the CDR3 DNA reads TGTGCCAGCAGGGACGGACTAGCGGGAGGTCGCGAGCAGTACTTC.

This clonotype was counted ten times or more. V is TRBV7-9 and J is TRBJ1-3, with 11 bases lining up with TRBD1. Per the germline V gene, CDR1 is SEHNR and CDR2 is FQNEAQ (reference sequence). The CDR3 has 14 amino acids. V lost 6 bases to trimming and J lost 6 bases; unmatched junction nucleotides: 4. This CDR3 reads CASRGQGEENTIYF. The CDR3 nucleotides read TGTGCCAGCAGGGGACAGGGGGAGGAAAACACCATATATTTT.

This clonotype was counted many times. In DNA, the CDR3 is TGTGCCAACGCGCGGGGACAATGGGATGAGCAGTTCTTC. Its translation is CANARGQWDEQFF. V is TRBV2 and J is TRBJ2-1; D assignment may be TRBD1 or TRBD2 (6 bases each). The ends were cut back, 10 bases at V and 8 bases at J, with 18 bases in the middle. Looked up from germline, CDR1 is SNHLY and CDR2 is FYNNEI. There are 13 residues in the CDR3.

The table lists this clonotype with a few counts. The V and J genes are TRBV7-9 and TRBJ2-7; D ambiguous. Germline lookup yields CDR1 SEHNR and CDR2 FQNEAQ (reference sequence). V lost 2 bases and J lost 1, with 12 bases in between. This CDR3 contains 15 residues. CDR3: CASSLSGLGSYEQYF. The CDR3 DNA sequence: TGTGCCAGCAGCTTATCCGGCCTTGGGTCCTACGAGCAGTACTTC.

This sequence joins TRBV6-1 and TRBJ1-5; a weak D match, TRBD1 (5 bases). This CDR3 region has 15 residues. V lost 4 bases to trimming and J lost 3 bases, with 13 bases between them. Per germline, CDR1 MNHNS and CDR2 SASEGT. The CDR3 DNA sequence: TGTGCCAGCAGTGCCCTGGGGGGATTCAATCAGCCCCAGCATTTT. This gives the protein CASSALGGFNQPQHF.